This TCR beta chain was identified during a study of blood T cells in healthy people across ages. Points from the study as a whole: Roughly linear declines in TCR beta diversity per million T cells occurred with age.

The table lists this clonotype with a few counts. Antigen unknown. Total RNA was extracted at no less than 6 micrograms per sample. Combining a sample-barcoded 5' primer with a J-beta primer mix, a second PCR ran for roughly 7 to 12 cycles. Each cDNA was tagged by a template-switch adaptor containing 12 random nucleotides. All samples yielded 3 million or more CDR3-containing paired-end reads. TCRdb reanalysed the 5' RACE reads using MiXCR and keeps one entry per CDR3 protein. Of hundreds of thousands of distinct CDR3 sequences listed, 52% are singletons. Germline CDR1 is GTSNPN and CDR2 is SVGIG (reference sequence). This CDR3 comprises 14 residues. The germline V and J ends were trimmed by 1 base and 0 bases, with 9 bases remaining between them.

The sequence derives from a woman aged 80 or over in good health. The J gene is TRBJ1-1, the V gene TRBV30; D remains ambiguous. The sample comprised blood. The CDR3 sequence is CAWSEIGLNTEAFF. The CDR3 DNA follows: TGTGCCTGGAGTGAGATCGGCCTGAACACTGAAGCTTTCTTT.